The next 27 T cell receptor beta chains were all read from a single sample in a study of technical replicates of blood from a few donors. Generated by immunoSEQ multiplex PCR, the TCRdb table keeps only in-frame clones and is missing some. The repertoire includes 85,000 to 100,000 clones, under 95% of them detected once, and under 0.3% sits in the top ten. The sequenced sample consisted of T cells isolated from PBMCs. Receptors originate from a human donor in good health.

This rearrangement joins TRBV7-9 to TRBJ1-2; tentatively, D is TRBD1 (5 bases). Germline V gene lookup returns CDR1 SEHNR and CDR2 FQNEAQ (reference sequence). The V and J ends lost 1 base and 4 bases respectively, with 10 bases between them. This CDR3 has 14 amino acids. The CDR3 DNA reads TGTGCCAGCAGCTTAGAAGGGGAACCCTATGGCTACACCTTC. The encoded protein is CASSLEGEPYGYTF.

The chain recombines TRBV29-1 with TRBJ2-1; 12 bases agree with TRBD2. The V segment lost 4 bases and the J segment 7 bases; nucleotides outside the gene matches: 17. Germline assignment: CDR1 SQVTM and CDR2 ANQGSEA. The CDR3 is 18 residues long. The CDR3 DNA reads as TGCAGCGTTGTGAACTACCCGGGACTAGCGGGCCCGAGGAATGAGCAGTTCTTC. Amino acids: CSVVNYPGLAGPRNEQFF.

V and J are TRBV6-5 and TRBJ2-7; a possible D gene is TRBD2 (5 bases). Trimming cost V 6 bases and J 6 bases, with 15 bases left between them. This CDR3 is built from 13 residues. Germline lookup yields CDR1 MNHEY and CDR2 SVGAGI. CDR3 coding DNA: TGTGCCAGCAGACCCCCCGCGGGCGGCGAGCAGTACTTC. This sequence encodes CASRPPAGGEQYF.

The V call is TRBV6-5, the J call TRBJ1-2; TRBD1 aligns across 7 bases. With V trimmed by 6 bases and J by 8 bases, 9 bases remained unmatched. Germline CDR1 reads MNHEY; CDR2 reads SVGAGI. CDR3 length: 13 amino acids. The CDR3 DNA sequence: TGTGCCAGCAGGCCTACAGGGGTGGGCGGCTACACCTTC. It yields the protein CASRPTGVGGYTF.

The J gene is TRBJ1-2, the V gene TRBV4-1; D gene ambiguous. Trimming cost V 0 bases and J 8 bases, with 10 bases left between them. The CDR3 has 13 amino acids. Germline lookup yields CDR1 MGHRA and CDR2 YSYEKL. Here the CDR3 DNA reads TGCGCCAGCAGCCAAGATCGTGAGTACGGCTACACCTTC. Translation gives CASSQDREYGYTF.

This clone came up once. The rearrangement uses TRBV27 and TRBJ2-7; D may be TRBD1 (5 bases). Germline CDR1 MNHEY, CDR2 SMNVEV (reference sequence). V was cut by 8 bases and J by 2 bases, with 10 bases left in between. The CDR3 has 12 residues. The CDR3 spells CASGYRTYEQYF. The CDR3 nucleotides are TGTGCCAGCGGCTACAGGACCTACGAGCAGTACTTC.

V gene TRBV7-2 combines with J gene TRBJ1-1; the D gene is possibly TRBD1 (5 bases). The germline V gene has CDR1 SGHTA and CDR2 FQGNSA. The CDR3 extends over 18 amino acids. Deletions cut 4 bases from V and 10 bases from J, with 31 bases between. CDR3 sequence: CASSSPGLNVFLLKGAFF. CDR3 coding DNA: TGTGCCAGCAGCTCCCCGGGACTTAACGTGTTCCTACTGAAGGGAGCTTTCTTT.

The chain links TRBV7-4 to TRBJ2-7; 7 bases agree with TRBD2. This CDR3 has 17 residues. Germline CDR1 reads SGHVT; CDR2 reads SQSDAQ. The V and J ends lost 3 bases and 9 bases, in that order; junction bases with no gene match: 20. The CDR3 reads CASSLGGDDPIGLGQYF. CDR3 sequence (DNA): TGTGCCAGCAGCTTGGGGGGGGACGACCCGATTGGTTTAGGGCAGTACTTC.

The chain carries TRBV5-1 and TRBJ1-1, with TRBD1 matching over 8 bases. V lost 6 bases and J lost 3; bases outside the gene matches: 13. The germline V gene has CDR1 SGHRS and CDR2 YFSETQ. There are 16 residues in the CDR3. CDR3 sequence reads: CASNLLTGAAYTEAFF. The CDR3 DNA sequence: TGCGCCAGCAACCTACTGACAGGGGCCGCCTACACTGAAGCTTTCTTT.

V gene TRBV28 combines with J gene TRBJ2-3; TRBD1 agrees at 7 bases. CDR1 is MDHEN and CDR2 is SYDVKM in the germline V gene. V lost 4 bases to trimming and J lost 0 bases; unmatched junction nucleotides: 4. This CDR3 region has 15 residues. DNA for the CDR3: TGTGCCAGCAGTTCCGACAGGGTGAGCACAGATACGCAGTATTTT. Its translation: CASSSDRVSTDTQYF.

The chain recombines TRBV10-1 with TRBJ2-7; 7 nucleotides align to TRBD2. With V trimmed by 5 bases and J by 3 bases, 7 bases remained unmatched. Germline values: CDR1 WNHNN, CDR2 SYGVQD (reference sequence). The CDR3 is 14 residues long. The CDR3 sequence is CASSTGTNFYEQYF. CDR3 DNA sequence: TGCGCCAGCAGTACCGGGACTAACTTCTACGAGCAGTACTTC.

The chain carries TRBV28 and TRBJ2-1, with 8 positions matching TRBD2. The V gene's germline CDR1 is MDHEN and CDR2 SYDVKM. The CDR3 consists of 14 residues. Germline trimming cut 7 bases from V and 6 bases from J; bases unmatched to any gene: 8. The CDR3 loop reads CASTDIGRGNEQFF. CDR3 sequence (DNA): TGTGCCAGCACGGATATCGGGAGGGGCAATGAGCAGTTCTTC.

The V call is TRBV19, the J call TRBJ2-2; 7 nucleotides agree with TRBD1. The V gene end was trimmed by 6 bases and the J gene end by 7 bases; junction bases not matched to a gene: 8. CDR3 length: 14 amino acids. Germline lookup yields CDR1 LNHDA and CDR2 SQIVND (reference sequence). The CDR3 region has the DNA TGTGCCAGTAGCCGCGGACAGGTTAACGGGGAGCTGTTTTTT. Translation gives CASSRGQVNGELFF. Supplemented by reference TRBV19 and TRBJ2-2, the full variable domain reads DGGITQSPKYLFRKEGQNVTLSCEQNLNHDAMYWYRQDPGQGLRLIYYSQIVNDFQKGDIAEGYSVSREKKESFPLTVTSAQKNPTAFYLCASSRGQVNGELFFGEGSRLTVL.

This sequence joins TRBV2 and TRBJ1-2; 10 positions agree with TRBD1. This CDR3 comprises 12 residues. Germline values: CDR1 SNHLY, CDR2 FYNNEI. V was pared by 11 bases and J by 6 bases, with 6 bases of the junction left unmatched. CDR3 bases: TGTGCCGGCGACAGGGGGCGCGATGGCTACACCTTC. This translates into CAGDRGRDGYTF. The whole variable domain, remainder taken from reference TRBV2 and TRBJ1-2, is EPEVTQTPSHQVTQMGQEVILRCVPISNHLYFYWYRQILGQKVEFLVSFYNNEISEKSEIFDDQFSVERPDGSNFTLKIRSTKLEDSAMYFCAGDRGRDGYTFGSGTRLTVV.

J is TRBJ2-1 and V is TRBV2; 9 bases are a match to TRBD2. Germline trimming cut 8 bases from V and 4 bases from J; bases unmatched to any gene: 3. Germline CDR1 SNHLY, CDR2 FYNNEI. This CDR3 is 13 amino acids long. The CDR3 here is CASWREGYNEQFF. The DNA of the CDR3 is TGTGCCAGCTGGCGGGAGGGTTACAATGAGCAGTTCTTC.

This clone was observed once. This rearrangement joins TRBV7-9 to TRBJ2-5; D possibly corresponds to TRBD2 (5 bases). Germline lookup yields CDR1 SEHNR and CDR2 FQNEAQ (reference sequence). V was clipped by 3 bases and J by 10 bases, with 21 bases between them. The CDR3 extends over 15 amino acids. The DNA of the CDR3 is TGTGCCAGCAGCTTGTTAGACTCGCCGGGGTTGGTCCAGTACTTC. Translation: CASSLLDSPGLVQYF. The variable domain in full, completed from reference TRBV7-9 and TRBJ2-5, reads DTGVSQNPRHKITKRGQNVTFRCDPISEHNRLYWYRQTLGQGPEFLTYFQNEAQLEKSRLLSDRFSAERPKGSFSTLEIQRTEQGDSAMYLCASSLLDSPGLVQYFGPGTRLLVL.

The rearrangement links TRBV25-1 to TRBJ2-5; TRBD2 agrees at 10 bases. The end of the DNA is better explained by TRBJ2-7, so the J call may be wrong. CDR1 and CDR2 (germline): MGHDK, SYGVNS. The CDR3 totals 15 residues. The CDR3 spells CASSGRLAGSYEQYF. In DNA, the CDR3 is TGTGCCAGCAGTGGTCGACTAGCGGGCTCCTACGAGCAGTACTTC.

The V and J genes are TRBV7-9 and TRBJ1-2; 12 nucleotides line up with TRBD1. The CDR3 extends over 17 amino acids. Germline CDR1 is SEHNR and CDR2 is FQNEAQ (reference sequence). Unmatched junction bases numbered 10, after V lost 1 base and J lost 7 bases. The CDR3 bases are TGTGCCAGCAGCTTAGTCGGAGGGACAGGGGGCGCGGGTGGCTACACCTTC. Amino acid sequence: CASSLVGGTGGAGGYTF.

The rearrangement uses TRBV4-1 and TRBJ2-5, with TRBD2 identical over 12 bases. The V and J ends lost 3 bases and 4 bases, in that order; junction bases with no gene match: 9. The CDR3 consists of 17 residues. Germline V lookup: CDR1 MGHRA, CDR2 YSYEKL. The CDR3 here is CASSQARLAGAGETQYF. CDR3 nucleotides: TGCGCCAGCAGCCAGGCTAGACTAGCGGGGGCGGGAGAGACCCAGTACTTC.

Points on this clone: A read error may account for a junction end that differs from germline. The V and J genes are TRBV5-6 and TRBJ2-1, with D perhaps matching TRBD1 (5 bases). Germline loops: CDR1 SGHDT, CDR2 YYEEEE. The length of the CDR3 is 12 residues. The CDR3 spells CASSRVGVRGLF. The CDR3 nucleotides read TGTGCCAGCAGCCGGGTTGGGGTTAGGGGTCTCTTC.

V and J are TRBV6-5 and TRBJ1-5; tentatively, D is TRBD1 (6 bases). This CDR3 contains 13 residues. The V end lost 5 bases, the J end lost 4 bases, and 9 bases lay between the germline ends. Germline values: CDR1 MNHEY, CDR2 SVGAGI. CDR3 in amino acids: CASSDRRNQPQHF. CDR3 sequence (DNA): TGTGCCAGCAGTGACAGGCGTAATCAGCCCCAGCATTTT.

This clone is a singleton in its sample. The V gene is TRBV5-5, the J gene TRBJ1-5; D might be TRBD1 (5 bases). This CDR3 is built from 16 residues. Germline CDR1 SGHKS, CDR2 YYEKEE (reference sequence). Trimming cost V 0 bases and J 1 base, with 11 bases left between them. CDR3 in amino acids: CASSLGRGLSNQPQHF. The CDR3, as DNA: TGTGCCAGCAGCTTGGGGAGGGGCCTAAGCAATCAGCCCCAGCATTTT.

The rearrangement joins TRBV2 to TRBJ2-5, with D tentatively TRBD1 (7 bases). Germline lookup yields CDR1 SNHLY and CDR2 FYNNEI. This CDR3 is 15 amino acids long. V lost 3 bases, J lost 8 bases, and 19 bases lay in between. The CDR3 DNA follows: TGTGCCAGCAGTGAGCAGGGGGGTGGTATGGAAACCCAGTACTTC. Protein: CASSEQGGGMETQYF.

Written as DNA, the CDR3 is TGTGCCAGCAGCGTAATAGCGGGGGAAGAGACCCAGTACTTC. Translating it yields CASSVIAGEETQYF. The chain employs TRBV2 and TRBJ2-5; 9 bases agree with TRBD2. Germline V gene data show CDR1 as SNHLY and CDR2 as FYNNEI. This CDR3 region has 14 residues. V was pared by 6 bases and J by 3 bases, with 5 bases of the junction left unmatched. The full variable domain, its missing parts supplied by reference TRBV2 and TRBJ2-5, is EPEVTQTPSHQVTQMGQEVILRCVPISNHLYFYWYRQILGQKVEFLVSFYNNEISEKSEIFDDQFSVERPDGSNFTLKIRSTKLEDSAMYFCASSVIAGEETQYFGPGTRLLVL.

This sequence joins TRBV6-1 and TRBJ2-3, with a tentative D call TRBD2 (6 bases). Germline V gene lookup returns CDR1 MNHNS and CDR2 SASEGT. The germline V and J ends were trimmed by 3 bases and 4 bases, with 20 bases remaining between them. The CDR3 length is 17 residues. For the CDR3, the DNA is TGTGCCAGCAGTGACCTCTGGGAGCGCGGGACCTCAGATACGCAGTATTTT. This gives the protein CASSDLWERGTSDTQYF.

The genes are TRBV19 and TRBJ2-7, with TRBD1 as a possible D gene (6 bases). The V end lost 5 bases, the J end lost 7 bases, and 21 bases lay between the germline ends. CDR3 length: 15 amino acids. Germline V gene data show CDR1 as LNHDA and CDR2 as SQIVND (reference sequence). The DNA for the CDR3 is TGTGCCAGTAGTGCAGACAGGTTCCGGGTGGGTGAGCAGTACTTC. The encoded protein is CASSADRFRVGEQYF.

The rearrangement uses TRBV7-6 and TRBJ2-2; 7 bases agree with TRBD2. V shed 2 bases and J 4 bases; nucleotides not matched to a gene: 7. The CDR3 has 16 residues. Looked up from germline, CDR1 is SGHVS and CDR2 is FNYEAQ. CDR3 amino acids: CASSLSSAGVTGELFF. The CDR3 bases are TGTGCCAGCAGCTTAAGTTCGGCGGGAGTCACCGGGGAGCTGTTTTTT.